This TCR beta chain was sequenced for a study of CD8+ T cells in alopecia areata. Looking at the study overall: Twice daily, treated patients received 5 to 10 mg of oral tofacitinib. Overall study results and limits: Tofacitinib significantly lowered scalp clonality and expanded CD8+ clones among the top 100. Many expanded lesional clones stayed in scalp and blood while on tofacitinib.

Once RNA had been extracted, it was reverse transcribed into cDNA to act as the sequencing template. Profiling relied on immunoSEQ multiplex PCR, and the TCRdb table lists in-frame clones only, not all of them. The sample holds some 200,000 clones, less than 75% seen once. Documented treatment: oral pan-JAK inhibitor, 5-10 mg twice daily. With respect to this clone: Its antigen remains unidentified.

The receptor's source is a human donor with alopecia areata. The sequencing here drew on CD4+ T cells sorted from blood, taken at week 4, from a patient treated with tofacitinib.

CDR3 nucleotide sequence: TGCGCCAGCAGCCCCGGGACAGCCTATGGCTACACCTTC. Translating gives CASSPGTAYGYTF. The V and J genes are TRBV5-1 and TRBJ1-2; 7 bases are a match to TRBD1. V was clipped by 4 bases and J by 4 bases; unmatched bases: 4. Germline CDR1 is SGHRS and CDR2 is YFSETQ. The CDR3 runs 13 residues. The full variable domain, with the rest looked up from reference TRBV5-1 and TRBJ1-2, is KAGVTQTPRYLIKTRGQQVTLSCSPISGHRSVSWYQQTPGQGLQFLFEYFSETQRNKGNFPGRFSGRQFSNSRSEMNVSTLELGDSALYLCASSPGTAYGYTFGSGTRLTVV.